Listed below are T cell receptor beta chains from one sample, sequenced in a study of response to subunit inactivated influenza vaccine. TCRdb reprocessed the RT-PCR reads via MiXCR and lists one record per CDR3 protein. Counted here are about 620,000 distinct CDR3 sequences, 11% occurring once; the ten biggest clones make up about 11%. The same specimen was also included in a second study, on T cells expressing NK-cell markers.

The sequencing used PBMCs from blood, collected on the day of vaccination. Receptors originate from a man in his fifties or sixties who received an inactivated influenza vaccine. Each CDR3 is given with its conserved first and last residue. The D gene is left open where the match is weak. Part of the rows lack a size; the others show once, few, many or a class for expanded clones.

>TRBJ2-1|-|few|TRBV12-3/TRBV12-4
CASRTWTGGEGNEQFF
TGTGCCAGCAGGACCTGGACGGGCGGAGAGGGAAATGAGCAGTTCTTC
>TRBJ2-5|-|few|TRBV7-2
CASSAEDIPPETQYF
TGTGCCAGCAGCGCAGAGGACATTCCCCCCGAGACCCAGTACTTC
>TRBJ2-4|TRBD1|-|TRBV9
CASSDAGGSKNIQYF
TGTGCCAGCAGCGATGCAGGGGGTTCCAAAAACATTCAGTACTTC
>TRBJ1-2|-|-|TRBV4-3
CASSQDEGANYGYTF
TGCGCCAGCAGCCAAGATGAGGGGGCTAACTATGGCTACACCTTC
>TRBJ1-2|-|many|TRBV3-1
CASSQGAGNYGYTF
TGTGCCAGCAGCCAAGGGGCAGGGAACTATGGCTACACCTTC
>TRBJ1-1|TRBD1|many|TRBV6-1
CASSKDRDTEAFF
TGTGCCAGCAGTAAGGACAGGGACACTGAAGCTTTCTTT
>TRBJ2-3|TRBD2|few|TRBV20-1
CSARKASGGLDTQYF
TGCAGTGCTAGAAAGGCTAGCGGGGGGCTGGATACGCAGTATTTT
>TRBJ1-4|-|many|TRBV5-1
CASSLVPWDNLFF
TGCGCCAGCAGCTTGGTACCATGGGACAACCTGTTTTTT
>TRBJ2-5|TRBD1|-|TRBV12-3/TRBV12-4
CASSLLQGAMETQYF
TGTGCCAGCAGTCTCCTACAGGGGGCGATGGAGACCCAGTACTTC
>TRBJ1-1|-|-|TRBV6-5
CASSYARVDTEAFF
TGTGCCAGCAGTTACGCCAGGGTTGACACTGAAGCTTTCTTT
>TRBJ2-7|TRBD2|few|TRBV28
CASSLSGSGRSYEQYF
TGTGCCAGCAGTTTATCCGGTAGCGGGCGTTCCTACGAGCAGTACTTC
>TRBJ2-1|-|-|TRBV29-1
CSVDLGYRQFF
TGCAGCGTTGACTTAGGGTATCGGCAGTTCTTC
>TRBJ1-2|-|few|TRBV7-2
CASSGGYTF
TGTGCCAGCAGCGGGGGCTACACCTTC
>TRBJ2-3|-|many|TRBV6-2/TRBV6-3
CASSQAADTQYF
TGTGCCAGCAGCCAGGCAGCAGATACGCAGTATTTT
>TRBJ2-7|TRBD1|few|TRBV7-2
CASSWRTGGGYEQYF
TGTGCCAGCAGCTGGCGGACAGGGGGTGGTTACGAGCAGTACTTC